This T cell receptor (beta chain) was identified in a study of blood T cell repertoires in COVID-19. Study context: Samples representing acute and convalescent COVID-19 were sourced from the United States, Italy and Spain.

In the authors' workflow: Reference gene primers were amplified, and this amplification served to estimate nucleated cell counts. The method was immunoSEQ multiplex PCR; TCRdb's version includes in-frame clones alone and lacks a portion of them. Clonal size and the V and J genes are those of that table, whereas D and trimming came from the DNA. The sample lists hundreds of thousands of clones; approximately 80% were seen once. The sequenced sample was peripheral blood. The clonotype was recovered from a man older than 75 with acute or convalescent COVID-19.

Written as DNA, the CDR3 is TGTGCCACCAGCGGGCAGGGGGCGTTAGGAACTGAAGCTTTCTTT. Translation gives CATSGQGALGTEAFF. The chain uses TRBV15 and TRBJ1-1; 8 bases match TRBD1. This CDR3 region has 15 residues. Germline V gives CDR1 LNHNV, CDR2 YYDKDF (reference sequence). Germline trimming cut 5 bases from V and 5 bases from J; bases unmatched to any gene: 10.